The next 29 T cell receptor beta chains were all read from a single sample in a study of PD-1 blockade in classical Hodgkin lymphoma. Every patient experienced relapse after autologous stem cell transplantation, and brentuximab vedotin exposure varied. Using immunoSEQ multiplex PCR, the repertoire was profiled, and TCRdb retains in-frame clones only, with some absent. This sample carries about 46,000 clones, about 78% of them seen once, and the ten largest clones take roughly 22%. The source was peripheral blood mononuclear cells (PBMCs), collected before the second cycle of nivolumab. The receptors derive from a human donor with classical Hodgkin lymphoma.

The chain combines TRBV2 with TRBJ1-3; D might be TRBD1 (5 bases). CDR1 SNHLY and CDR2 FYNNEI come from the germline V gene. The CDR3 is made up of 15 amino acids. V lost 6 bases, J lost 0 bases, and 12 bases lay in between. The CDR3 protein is CASSTRQSSGNTIYF. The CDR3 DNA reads TGTGCCAGCAGCACCCGACAGAGCTCTGGAAACACCATATATTTT.

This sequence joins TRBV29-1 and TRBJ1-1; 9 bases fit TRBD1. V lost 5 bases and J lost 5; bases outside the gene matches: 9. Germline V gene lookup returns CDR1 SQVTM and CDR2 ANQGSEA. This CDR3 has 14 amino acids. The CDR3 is CSVSPGTGRTEAFF. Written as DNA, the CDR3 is TGCAGCGTTAGCCCCGGGACAGGGAGGACTGAAGCTTTCTTT.

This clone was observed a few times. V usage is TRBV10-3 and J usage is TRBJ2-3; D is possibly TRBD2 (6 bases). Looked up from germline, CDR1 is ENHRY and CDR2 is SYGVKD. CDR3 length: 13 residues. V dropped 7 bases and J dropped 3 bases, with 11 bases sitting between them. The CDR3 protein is CAIKAGATDTQYF. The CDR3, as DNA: TGTGCCATCAAAGCGGGTGCGACAGATACGCAGTATTTT.

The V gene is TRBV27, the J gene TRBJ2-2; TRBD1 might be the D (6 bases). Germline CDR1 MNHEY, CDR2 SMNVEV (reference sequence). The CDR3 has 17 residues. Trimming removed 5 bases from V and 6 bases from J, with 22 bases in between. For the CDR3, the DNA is TGTGCCAGCAGTGCATCCTTTCCCCCACAGGGCTCCGGGGAGCTGTTTTTT. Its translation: CASSASFPPQGSGELFF.

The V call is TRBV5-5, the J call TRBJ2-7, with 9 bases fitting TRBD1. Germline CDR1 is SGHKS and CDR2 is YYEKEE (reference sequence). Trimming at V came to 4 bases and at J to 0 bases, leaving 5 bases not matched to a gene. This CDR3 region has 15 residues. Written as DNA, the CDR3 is TGTGCCAGCAGCCGAGACAGGGGGAGCTCCTACGAGCAGTACTTC. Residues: CASSRDRGSSYEQYF.

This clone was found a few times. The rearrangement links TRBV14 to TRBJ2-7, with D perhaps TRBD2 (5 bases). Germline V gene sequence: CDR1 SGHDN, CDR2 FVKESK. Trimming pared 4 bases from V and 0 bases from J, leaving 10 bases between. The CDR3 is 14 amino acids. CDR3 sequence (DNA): TGTGCCAGCAGCCCGTGGGGAGTCTCCTACGAGCAGTACTTC. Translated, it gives CASSPWGVSYEQYF.

CDR3 sequence reads: CSARAGPEYF. The CDR3 DNA follows: TGCAGTGCTAGAGCCGGACCGGAGTACTTC. The chain carries TRBV20-1 and TRBJ2-7; D not certain. CDR3 size: 10 residues. Germline V gene lookup returns CDR1 DFQATT and CDR2 SNEGSKA (reference sequence). V lost 1 base and J 11 bases, leaving 9 bases between the germline ends.

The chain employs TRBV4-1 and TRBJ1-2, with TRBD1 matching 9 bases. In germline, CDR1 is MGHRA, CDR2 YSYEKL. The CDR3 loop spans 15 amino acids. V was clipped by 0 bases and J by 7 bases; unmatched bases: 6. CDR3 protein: CASSQDTGQGTGYTF. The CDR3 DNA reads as TGCGCCAGCAGCCAAGATACAGGACAGGGGACTGGCTACACCTTC.

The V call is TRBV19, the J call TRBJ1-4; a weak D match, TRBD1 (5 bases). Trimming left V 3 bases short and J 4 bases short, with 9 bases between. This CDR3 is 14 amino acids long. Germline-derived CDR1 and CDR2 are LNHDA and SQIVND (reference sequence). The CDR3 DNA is TGTGCCAGTAGTATTTGGCAGGGTAATGAAAAACTGTTTTTT. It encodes CASSIWQGNEKLFF.

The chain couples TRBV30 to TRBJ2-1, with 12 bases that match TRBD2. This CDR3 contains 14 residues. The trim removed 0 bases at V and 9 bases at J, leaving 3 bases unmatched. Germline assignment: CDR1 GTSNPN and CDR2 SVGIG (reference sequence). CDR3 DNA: TGTGCCTGGAGTGTACTAGCGGGAGGATTTGAGCAGTTCTTC. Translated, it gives CAWSVLAGGFEQFF.

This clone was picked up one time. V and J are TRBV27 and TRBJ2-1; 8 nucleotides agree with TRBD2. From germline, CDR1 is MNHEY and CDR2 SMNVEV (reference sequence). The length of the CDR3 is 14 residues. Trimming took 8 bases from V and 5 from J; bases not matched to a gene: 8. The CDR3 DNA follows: TGTGCCAGCTCCCTAGGACTAGCAGACAATGAGCAGTTCTTC. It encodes CASSLGLADNEQFF.

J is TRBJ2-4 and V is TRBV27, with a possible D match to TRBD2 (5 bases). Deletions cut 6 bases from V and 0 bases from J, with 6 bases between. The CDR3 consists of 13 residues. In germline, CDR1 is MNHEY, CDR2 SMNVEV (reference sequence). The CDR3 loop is CASRGVAKNIQYF. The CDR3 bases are TGTGCCAGCAGGGGAGTAGCCAAAAACATTCAGTACTTC.

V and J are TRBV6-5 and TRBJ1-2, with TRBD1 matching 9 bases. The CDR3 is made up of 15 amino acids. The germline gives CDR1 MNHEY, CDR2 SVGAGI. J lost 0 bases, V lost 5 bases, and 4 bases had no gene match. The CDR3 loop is CASSRDRVPNYGYTF. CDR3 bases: TGTGCCAGCAGTCGGGACAGGGTCCCTAACTATGGCTACACCTTC.

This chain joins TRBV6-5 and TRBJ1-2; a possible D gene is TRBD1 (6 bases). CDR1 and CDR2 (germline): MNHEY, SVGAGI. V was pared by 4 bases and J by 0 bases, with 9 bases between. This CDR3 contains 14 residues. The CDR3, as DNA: TGTGCCAGCAGTTGGGGGGCCACTAACTATGGCTACACCTTC. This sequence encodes CASSWGATNYGYTF.

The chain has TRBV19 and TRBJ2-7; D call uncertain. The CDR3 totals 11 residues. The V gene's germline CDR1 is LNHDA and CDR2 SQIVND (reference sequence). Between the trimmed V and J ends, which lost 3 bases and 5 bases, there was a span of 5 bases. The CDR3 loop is CASSIFNEQYF. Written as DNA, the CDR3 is TGTGCCAGTAGTATTTTTAACGAGCAGTACTTC.

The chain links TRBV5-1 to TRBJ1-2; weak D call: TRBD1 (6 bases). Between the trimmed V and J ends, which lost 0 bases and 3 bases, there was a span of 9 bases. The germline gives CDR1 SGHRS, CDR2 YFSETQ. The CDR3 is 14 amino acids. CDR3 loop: CASSLGQEDYGYTF. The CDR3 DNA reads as TGCGCCAGCAGCTTGGGACAGGAAGACTATGGCTACACCTTC.

The CDR3 loop reads CAWSITGAGEQYF. CDR3 bases: TGTGCCTGGAGTATCACAGGGGCGGGCGAGCAGTACTTC. The rearrangement joins TRBV30 to TRBJ2-7; 7 bases align to TRBD1. V lost 2 bases and J lost 6; bases outside the gene matches: 7. The germline gives CDR1 GTSNPN, CDR2 SVGIG (reference sequence). The CDR3 runs 13 residues. Full variable domain (remainder filled in from reference TRBV30 and TRBJ2-7): SQTIHQWPATLVQPVGSPLSLECTVEGTSNPNLYWYRQAAGRGLQLLFYSVGIGQISSEVPQNLSASRPQDRQFILSSKKLLLSDSGFYLCAWSITGAGEQYFGPGTRLTVT.

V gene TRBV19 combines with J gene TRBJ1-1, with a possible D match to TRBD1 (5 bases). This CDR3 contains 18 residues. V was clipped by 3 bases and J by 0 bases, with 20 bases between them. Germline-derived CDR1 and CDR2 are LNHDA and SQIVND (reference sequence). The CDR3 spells CASSIARGAGIMNTEAFF. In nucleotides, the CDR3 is TGTGCCAGTAGTATCGCCCGAGGGGCCGGAATCATGAACACTGAAGCTTTCTTT.

In DNA, the CDR3 is TGCGCCAGCAGCCAAGATGCGACAGGGAGGTTTAGCCAAAACATTCAGTACTTC. Translation: CASSQDATGRFSQNIQYF. This chain uses TRBV4-3 with TRBJ2-4, with D possibly being TRBD1 (7 bases). The length of the CDR3 is 18 residues. Trimming pared 0 bases from V and 5 bases from J, leaving 20 bases between. The germline gives CDR1 LGHNA, CDR2 YSLEER.

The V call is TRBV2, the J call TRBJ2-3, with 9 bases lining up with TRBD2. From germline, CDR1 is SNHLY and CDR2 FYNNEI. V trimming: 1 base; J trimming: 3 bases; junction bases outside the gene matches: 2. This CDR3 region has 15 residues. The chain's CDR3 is CASSEGGGGTDTQYF. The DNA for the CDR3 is TGTGCCAGCAGTGAAGGCGGGGGGGGTACAGATACGCAGTATTTT.

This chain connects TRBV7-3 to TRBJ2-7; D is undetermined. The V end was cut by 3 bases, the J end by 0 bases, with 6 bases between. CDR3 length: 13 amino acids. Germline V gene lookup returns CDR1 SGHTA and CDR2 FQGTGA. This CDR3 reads CASSLESSYEQYF. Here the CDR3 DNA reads TGTGCCAGCAGCTTGGAAAGCTCCTACGAGCAGTACTTC. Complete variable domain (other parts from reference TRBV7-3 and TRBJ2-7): GAGVSQTPSNKVTEKGKYVELRCDPISGHTALYWYRQSLGQGPEFLIYFQGTGAADDSGLPNDRFFAVRPEGSVSTLKIQRTERGDSAVYLCASSLESSYEQYFGPGTRLTVT.

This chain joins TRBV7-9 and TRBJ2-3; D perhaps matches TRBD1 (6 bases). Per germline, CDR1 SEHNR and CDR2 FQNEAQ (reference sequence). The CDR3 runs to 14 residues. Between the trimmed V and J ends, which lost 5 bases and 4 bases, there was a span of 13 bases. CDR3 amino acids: CASSPQGWPDTQYF. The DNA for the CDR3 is TGTGCCAGCAGCCCTCAGGGGTGGCCAGATACGCAGTATTTT.

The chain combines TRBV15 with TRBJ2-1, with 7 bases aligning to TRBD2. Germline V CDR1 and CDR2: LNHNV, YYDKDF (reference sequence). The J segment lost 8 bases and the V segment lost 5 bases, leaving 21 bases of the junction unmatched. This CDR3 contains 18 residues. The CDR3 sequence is CATSPRPRGSSSNYEQFF. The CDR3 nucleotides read TGTGCCACCAGCCCACGCCCCCGCGGGAGCTCCTCCAATTATGAGCAGTTCTTC. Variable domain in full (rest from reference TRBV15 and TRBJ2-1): DAMVIQNPRYQVTQFGKPVTLSCSQTLNHNVMYWYQQKSSQAPKLLFHYYDKDFNNEADTPDNFQSRRPNTSFCFLDIRSPGLGDTAMYLCATSPRPRGSSSNYEQFFGPGTRLTVL.

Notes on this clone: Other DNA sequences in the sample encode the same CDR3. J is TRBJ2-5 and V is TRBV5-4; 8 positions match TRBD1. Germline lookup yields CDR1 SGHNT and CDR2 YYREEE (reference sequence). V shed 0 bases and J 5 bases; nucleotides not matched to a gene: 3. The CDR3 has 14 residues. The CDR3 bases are TGTGCCAGCAGCTTGGCCGGGACAGGCGAGACCCAGTACTTC. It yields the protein CASSLAGTGETQYF. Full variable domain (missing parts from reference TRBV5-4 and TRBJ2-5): ETGVTQSPTHLIKTRGQQVTLRCSSQSGHNTVSWYQQALGQGPQFIFQYYREEENGRGNFPPRFSGLQFPNYSSELNVNALELDDSALYLCASSLAGTGETQYFGPGTRLLVL.

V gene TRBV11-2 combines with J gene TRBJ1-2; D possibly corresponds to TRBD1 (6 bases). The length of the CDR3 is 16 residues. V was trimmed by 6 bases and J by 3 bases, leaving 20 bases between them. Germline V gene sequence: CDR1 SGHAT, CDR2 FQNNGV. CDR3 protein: CASSPDWDTTHYGYTF. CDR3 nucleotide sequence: TGTGCCAGCAGTCCTGACTGGGACACCACGCACTATGGCTACACCTTC. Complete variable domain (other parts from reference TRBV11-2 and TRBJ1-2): EAGVAQSPRYKIIEKRQSVAFWCNPISGHATLYWYQQILGQGPKLLIQFQNNGVVDDSQLPKDRFSAERLKGVDSTLKIQPAKLEDSAVYLCASSPDWDTTHYGYTFGSGTRLTVV.

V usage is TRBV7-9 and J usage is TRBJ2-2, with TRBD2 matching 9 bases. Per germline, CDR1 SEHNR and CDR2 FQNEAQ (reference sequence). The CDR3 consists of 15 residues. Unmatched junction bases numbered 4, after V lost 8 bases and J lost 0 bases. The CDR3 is CASAAGGTNTGELFF. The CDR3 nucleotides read TGTGCCAGCGCGGCGGGGGGGACGAACACCGGGGAGCTGTTTTTT.

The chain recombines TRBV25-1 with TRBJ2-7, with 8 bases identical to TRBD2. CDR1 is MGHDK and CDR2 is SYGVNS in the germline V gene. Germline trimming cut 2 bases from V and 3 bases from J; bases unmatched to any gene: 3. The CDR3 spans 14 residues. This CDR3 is CASSESGGIYEQYF. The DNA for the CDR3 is TGTGCCAGCAGTGAAAGCGGGGGAATCTACGAGCAGTACTTC.

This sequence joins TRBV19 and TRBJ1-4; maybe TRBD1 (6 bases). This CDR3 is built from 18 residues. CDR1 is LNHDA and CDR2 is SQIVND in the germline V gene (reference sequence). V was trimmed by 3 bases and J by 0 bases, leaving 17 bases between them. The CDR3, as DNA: TGTGCCAGTAGTATTGTGACAGGCCGTGCTGCAACTAATGAAAAACTGTTTTTT. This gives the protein CASSIVTGRAATNEKLFF.

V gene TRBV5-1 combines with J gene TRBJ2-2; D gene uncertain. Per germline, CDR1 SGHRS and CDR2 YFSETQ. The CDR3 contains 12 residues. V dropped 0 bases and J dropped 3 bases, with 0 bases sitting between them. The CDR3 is CASSLDTGELFF. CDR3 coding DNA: TGCGCCAGCAGCTTGGACACCGGGGAGCTGTTTTTT.